This T cell receptor (beta chain) was obtained from a study of CD8+CD57+ T cells in acquired aplastic anemia. Study context: When averaged, DNA from sorted CD4+ and CD8+ cells came to about 3 ug. Whole-study findings and limits: No significant difference in CD8+ Simpson's diversity was found between patients and controls. Patients and controls turned out to have approximately 29 CD8+ CDR3 sequences in common.

The length of the CDR3 is 12 residues. Germline V lookup: CDR1 SEHNR, CDR2 FQNEAQ (reference sequence). Trimming took 2 bases from V and 3 from J, leaving 5 bases between them. This clonotype has a count of ten or more. What it binds is not known. The template used for profiling TCR beta VDJ and CDR3 was genomic DNA. TCRdb independently ran MiXCR on the reads; one entry per CDR3 protein. This table holds about 180,000 distinct CDR3 sequences, under 55% found once. The chain is built from TRBV7-9 and TRBJ2-7, with D unresolved. The sequence was collected from a human donor in good health. What was sequenced was sorted CD4+, CD8+, or CD8+CD57+ T cells (not recorded which) from PBMCs. CDR3 in DNA: TGTGCCAGCAGCTTAAAGGGCTACGAGCAGTACTTC. It specifies CASSLKGYEQYF.